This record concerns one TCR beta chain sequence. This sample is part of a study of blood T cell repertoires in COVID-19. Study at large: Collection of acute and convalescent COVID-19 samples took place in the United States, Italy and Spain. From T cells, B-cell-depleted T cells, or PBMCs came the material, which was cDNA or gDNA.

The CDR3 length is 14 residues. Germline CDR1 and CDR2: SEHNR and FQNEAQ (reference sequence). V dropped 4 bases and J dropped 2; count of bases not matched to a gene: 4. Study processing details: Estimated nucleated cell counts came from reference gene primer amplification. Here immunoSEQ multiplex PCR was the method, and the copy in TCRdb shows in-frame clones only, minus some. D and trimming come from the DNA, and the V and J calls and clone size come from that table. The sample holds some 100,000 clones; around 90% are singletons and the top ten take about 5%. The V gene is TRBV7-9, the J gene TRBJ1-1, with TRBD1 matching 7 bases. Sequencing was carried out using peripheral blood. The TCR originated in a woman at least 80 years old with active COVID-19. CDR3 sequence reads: CASSSRTGNTEAFF. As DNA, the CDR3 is TGTGCCAGCAGCTCCCGGACAGGCAACACTGAAGCTTTCTTT.